One TCR beta chain is described in this entry. Unique molecular identifiers were attached to individual cDNA molecules within the library. Authors' processing steps: Samples had a median of 95,638 TCRs, ranging roughly 20,000 to 690,600. From the RACE reads, TCRdb called clonotypes with MiXCR, one entry per CDR3 protein. These V and J calls originate from TCRdb's pipeline instead of the authors' own analysis. This table holds approximately 77,000 distinct CDR3 sequences, approximately 14% found once. The record originates from a study of human T cells and chemical hapten exposure. Study overall: Patients' scalps got diphenylcyclopropenone weekly throughout the roughly 25-week study.

The CDR3 runs 14 residues. V gave up 3 bases and J gave up 2 bases, with 10 bases separating them. Germline assignment: CDR1 SGHAT and CDR2 FQNNGV. Time point reported: pre-sensitization, week 0. Stated treatment: therapeutic diphenylcyclopropenone sensitization with weekly scalp DPC. Unseparated into fractions, whole blood served as the source from which total RNA was extracted. This clonotype was obtained from a woman in her forties or fifties with alopecia areata. Some clones in this sample may be carry-over from other donors' samples. V gene TRBV11-2 combines with J gene TRBJ2-5; D not resolved. Sequenced material: whole blood, taken in connection with sensitization to the hapten diphenylcyclopropenone (DPC). CDR3 residues: CASSFVTVQETQYF. The CDR3 DNA follows: TGTGCCAGCAGCTTCGTTACAGTTCAAGAGACCCAGTACTTC.